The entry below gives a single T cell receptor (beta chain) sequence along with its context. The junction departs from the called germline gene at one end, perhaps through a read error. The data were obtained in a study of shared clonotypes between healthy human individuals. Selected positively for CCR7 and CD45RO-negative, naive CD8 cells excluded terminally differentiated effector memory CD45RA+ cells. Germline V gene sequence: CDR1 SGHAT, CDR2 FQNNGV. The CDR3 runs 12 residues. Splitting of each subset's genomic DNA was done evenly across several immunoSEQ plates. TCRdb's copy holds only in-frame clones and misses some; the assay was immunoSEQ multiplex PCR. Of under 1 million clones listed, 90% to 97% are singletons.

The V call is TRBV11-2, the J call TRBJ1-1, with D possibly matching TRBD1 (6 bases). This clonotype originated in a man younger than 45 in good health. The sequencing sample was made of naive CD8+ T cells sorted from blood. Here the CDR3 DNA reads TGTGCCAGCAGCCCCCGGGACACTCAAGCTTTCTTT. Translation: CASSPRDTQAFF.